Sequencing of this T cell receptor beta chain was carried out in a study of T cell repertoires in cytomegalovirus infection (dated by TCRdb to the late 2010s). With regard to the full study: The HLA type of each donor mattered for the analysis, because public TCR beta signatures pointed to carriage of CMV infection along with the matching HLA type.

The trim is 4 bases for V and 5 bases for J, with a gap of 19 bases between the germline ends. CDR1 is given as MDHEN and CDR2 as SYDVKM, both from the germline V gene. Spanning cysteine to phenylalanine, the CDR3 consists of 16 amino acids. Only the CDR3 part of the read is kept: 48 bases, read in frame from the first base. Study-wide findings and limitations: Carriers of CMV infection plus the relevant HLA type were discriminated by the cumulative frequency of public TCR beta family members in the study cohort and in an independent roughly 340-donor cohort. The ex vivo response was dominated by HLA-C-restricted CMV-specific TCR beta clonotypes, and the single most frequent clonotype in two of eight donors was supplied by these HLA-C-restricted clonotypes.

This clonotype was counted a few times. Its antigen target is currently unknown. No base quality values were provided; no much bigger clone lies one nucleotide off. The sequencer listed for this sample is Illumina HiSeq 1500. TCRdb passed the public sequencing reads through fastp at Q25 and MiXCR, retaining productive beta sequences. All rows with the same CDR3 protein become a single entry with the most common DNA and genes. The sample table shows roughly 150,000 distinct CDR3 sequences, and 23% are seen once. Roughly 11% of the sample lies in the top ten. This receptor was obtained from a human donor in good health (CMV status not recorded). Some clones in this sample may be carry-over from other donors' samples. Sequencing input: PBMCs. The V and J genes are TRBV28 and TRBJ2-3, with a weak D call of TRBD2 (5 bases match). The DNA sequence reads TGTGCCAGCAGTTACCCCCTCGTAGGAGGCGAAGATACGCAGTATTTT. Its coded protein is CASSYPLVGGEDTQYF.